The 18 T cell receptor beta chains below were found in one sample sequenced in a study of blood T cells in healthy people across ages. A J-beta primer mix and a sample-barcoded 5' primer were used in a second PCR of roughly 7 to 12 cycles. TCRdb used MiXCR to reprocess the 5' RACE reads, holding one entry per CDR3 protein. The sample shows 650,000 to 1,000,000 distinct CDR3 sequences, approximately 35% of them seen only once. What was sequenced was blood. These receptors all come from a man between 18 and 35 years old in good health.

V and J are TRBV20-1 and TRBJ2-1, with 7 bases lining up with TRBD1. Germline CDR1 reads DFQATT; CDR2 reads SNEGSKA (reference sequence). The CDR3 runs to 13 residues. V shed 3 bases, J shed 9 bases, and the junction held 8 bases outside the gene matches. CDR3: CSARQTGSGEQFF. In DNA, the CDR3 is TGCAGTGCTAGGCAGACAGGGAGTGGTGAGCAGTTCTTC.

The chain employs TRBV20-1 and TRBJ2-5, with a possible D match to TRBD2 (5 bases). TRBJ2-7 matches the DNA end more closely, so the J call is doubtful. Germline-derived CDR1 and CDR2 are DFQATT and SNEGSKA (reference sequence). This CDR3 is 13 amino acids long. CDR3 residues: CSAREPGGYEQYF. CDR3 sequence (DNA): TGCAGTGCTAGAGAGCCAGGAGGCTACGAGCAGTACTTC.

This clonotype was counted a few times. The chain carries TRBV12-3 or TRBV12-4 and TRBJ2-3; tentative D call: TRBD2 (5 bases). Trimming took 1 base from V and 4 from J, leaving 12 bases between them. CDR3 size: 15 residues. Here the CDR3 DNA reads TGTGCCAGCAGTTTAGGCACCCGGCGGGCAGATACGCAGTATTTT. This codes for CASSLGTRRADTQYF.

This clonotype showed up many times. The chain joins TRBV6-2 or TRBV6-3 to TRBJ2-7, with 7 bases matching TRBD1. The germline V gene has CDR1 MNHEY and CDR2 SVGEGT. J was trimmed by 2 bases and V by 5 bases; bases with no gene match: 12. The CDR3 length is 16 residues. CDR3 residues: CASSPNNRDRTYEQYF. In DNA form, the CDR3 reads TGTGCCAGCAGTCCTAATAACCGGGACAGAACCTACGAGCAGTACTTC.

The chain carries TRBV5-1 and TRBJ1-1; D is ambiguous. Trimming took 0 bases from V and 3 from J, leaving 12 bases between them. Per the germline V gene, CDR1 is SGHRS and CDR2 is YFSETQ. The length of the CDR3 is 15 residues. In DNA form, the CDR3 reads TGCGCCAGCAGCTTGGCCGGTACCCCCGACACTGAAGCTTTCTTT. It translates to CASSLAGTPDTEAFF.

Only a few counts were recorded for this clonotype. The chain has TRBV5-1 and TRBJ1-2; maybe TRBD1 (5 bases). Germline V gives CDR1 SGHRS, CDR2 YFSETQ. This CDR3 has 13 residues. The ends were cut back, 0 bases at V and 8 bases at J, with 11 bases in the middle. The CDR3 loop reads CASSLDGGGGYTF. DNA for the CDR3: TGCGCCAGCAGCTTGGATGGGGGAGGAGGCTACACCTTC.

This chain joins TRBV3-1 and TRBJ1-2; 7 nucleotides line up with TRBD1. The CDR3 runs to 17 residues. V shed 1 base, J shed 5 bases, and the junction held 13 bases outside the gene matches. Germline CDR1 and CDR2: LGHDT and YNNKEL (reference sequence). The DNA of the CDR3 is TGTGCCAGCAGCCAAGGTCGGGGGACAGACAATCGGTATGGCTACACCTTC. Translated, it gives CASSQGRGTDNRYGYTF.

The CDR3 reads CASSLATGGARGYTF. The CDR3 nucleotides are TGTGCCAGCAGCTTAGCCACAGGGGGCGCGAGAGGCTACACCTTC. This sequence joins TRBV7-9 and TRBJ1-2, with 9 bases lining up with TRBD1. V shed 0 bases, J shed 8 bases, and the junction held 7 bases outside the gene matches. CDR1 SEHNR and CDR2 FQNEAQ come from the germline V gene (reference sequence). The length of the CDR3 is 15 residues.

This clonotype was seen a handful of times. The chain uses TRBV5-5 and TRBJ1-5; a possible D gene is TRBD1 (6 bases). CDR3 length: 17 amino acids. Trimming cost V 4 bases and J 2 bases, with 19 bases left between them. Germline V lookup: CDR1 SGHKS, CDR2 YYEKEE (reference sequence). The CDR3 DNA is TGTGCCAGCAGCAAGCAAGGGGGGCTGGAGGGCAATCAGCCCCAGCATTTT. Encoded protein: CASSKQGGLEGNQPQHF. Drawing the rest from reference TRBV5-5 and TRBJ1-5, the complete variable domain is DAGVTQSPTHLIKTRGQQVTLRCSPISGHKSVSWYQQVLGQGPQFIFQYYEKEERGRGNFPDRFSARQFPNYSSELNVNALLLGDSALYLCASSKQGGLEGNQPQHFGDGTRLSIL.

This clonotype was counted between two and nine times. The genes are TRBV9 and TRBJ2-3; weak D call: TRBD2 (6 bases). The CDR3 length is 16 residues. The germline CDR1 and CDR2 sequences are SGDLS and YYNGEE. Trimming removed 3 bases from V and 1 base from J, with 15 bases in between. The CDR3 region is CASSAPLGGGTDTQYF. The CDR3 region has the DNA TGTGCCAGCAGCGCGCCCCTCGGGGGAGGCACAGATACGCAGTATTTT.

This clonotype has more than one count but fewer than ten. The genes are TRBV25-1 and TRBJ2-1; TRBD1 might be the D (5 bases). Germline V gives CDR1 MGHDK, CDR2 SYGVNS. V was trimmed by 3 bases and J by 3 bases, leaving 9 bases between them. The CDR3 covers 14 residues. The DNA for the CDR3 is TGTGCCAGCAGTGATGGGCAGGGCTACAATGAGCAGTTCTTC. Its translation: CASSDGQGYNEQFF.

This clonotype was counted between two and nine times. The J gene is TRBJ2-3, the V gene TRBV7-2; 8 bases are shared with TRBD2. The germline V gene encodes CDR1 SGHTA and CDR2 FQGNSA. V shed 3 bases, J shed 6 bases, and the junction held 8 bases outside the gene matches. This CDR3 has 15 amino acids. DNA of the CDR3: TGTGCCAGCAGCTTCCGACGGGGGGGACTTGATACGCAGTATTTT. It encodes CASSFRRGGLDTQYF.

The V gene is TRBV7-2, the J gene TRBJ2-3; perhaps D is TRBD1 or TRBD2 (5 bases each). CDR1 is SGHTA, CDR2 FQGNSA, per germline. V was trimmed by 6 bases and J by 1 base, leaving 17 bases between them. The CDR3 spans 16 residues. Here the CDR3 DNA reads TGTGCCAGCAGAACAAACAGGTTCGGGGGCACAGATACGCAGTATTTT. Protein sequence: CASRTNRFGGTDTQYF.

J is TRBJ2-5 and V is TRBV9; D is unclear. With the DNA end fitting TRBJ2-7 better, the J assignment may be wrong. The germline CDR1 and CDR2 sequences are SGDLS and YYNGEE. This CDR3 contains 15 residues. The CDR3 bases are TGTGCCAGCAGCGTAGTGGACCTCCCGGGCTCCGAGCAGTACTTC. It specifies CASSVVDLPGSEQYF.

The rearrangement links TRBV4-2 to TRBJ2-1, with D uncertain. The ends were cut back, 0 bases at V and 4 bases at J, with 16 bases in the middle. Looked up from germline, CDR1 is LGHNA and CDR2 is YNFKEQ. This CDR3 is 17 amino acids long. As DNA, the CDR3 is TGTGCCAGCAGCCAAGAAAAACCCCCGCAGATATACAATGAGCAGTTCTTC. This codes for CASSQEKPPQIYNEQFF.

This clonotype was detected only once. Compared with germline, one end of the junction differs, possibly owing to a read error. V usage is TRBV6-5 and J usage is TRBJ1-6, with D possibly TRBD1 on 6 matching bases. The CDR3 is 16 residues long. CDR1 and CDR2 (germline): MNHEY, SVGAGI. CDR3: CAGSSPRTAYNSPLHF. CDR3 nucleotides: TGTGCCGGCAGTTCTCCCCGGACAGCCTATAATTCACCCCTCCACTTT.

About this clonotype: It may be a read error: a sequence one base away is much more abundant. The chain has TRBV4-1 and TRBJ1-6, with D unclear. The CDR3 spans 13 residues. Germline CDR1 and CDR2: MGHRA and YSYEKL. The CDR3 DNA follows: TGCGCCGGCAGCCAAGAGCGGGTATCACCCCTCCACTTT. Its protein is CAGSQERVSPLHF.

The chain uses TRBV4-3 and TRBJ2-1; the D is unclear. The tail of the sequence fits TRBJ2-7 better, so the J call may be wrong. Germline values: CDR1 LGHNA, CDR2 YSLEER. There are 13 residues in the CDR3. The CDR3 DNA is TGCGCCAGCAGCCAAGTCCAGTACAATGAGCAGTACTTC. This gives the protein CASSQVQYNEQYF.